The table lists the clone carrying this T cell receptor delta chain with a few counts. A single base is all that separates this from a far larger clone, so a read error is likely. At the DNA level, this CDR3 is encoded by other sequences in the same sample as well. The data stem from a study of γδ T cells in repeated Plasmodium falciparum infection. TCRdb re-called clones from the multiplex PCR reads via CATT. The data contain around 82,000 delta-chain clones, 1.4% to 1.5% of them singletons. Flow sorting of PBMC yielded separate Vgamma9/Vdelta2+ and Vdelta2-negative gammadelta T cell populations for bulk repertoire analysis. The CDR3 consists of 16 residues. Trimming took off 1 base at V and 2 bases at J, with 16 bases between the two ends. Germline CDR1 and CDR2: GEAIGNYY and EKD.

This TCR came from a pool of human donors (malaria-infected and uninfected, not separated). Sequenced: gamma-delta T cells from blood. The chain couples TRDV2 to TRDJ1; no clear D. TCRdb offers no J gene call, so here the DNA was matched to germline to obtain one. The CDR3 DNA is TGTGCCTGTGACACAGGCGAAGGACCCACTACCGATAAACTCATCTTT. It is translated as CACDTGEGPTTDKLIF.